Listed here are 32 T cell receptor beta chains from one sample, sequenced in a study of T-cell memory formation after mild COVID-19 (dated by TCRdb to the early 2020s). Libraries were prepared through 5' RACE. The sequencer was an Illumina NovaSeq 6000. TCRdb passed the public sequencing reads through fastp at Q25 and MiXCR, retaining productive beta sequences. A single entry per CDR3 protein holds the most common genes and DNA from its merged rows. A total of more than 75,000 distinct CDR3 sequences appear in this sample, 25% of them only once. Roughly 39% of the sample rests with the top ten. Sequenced input: PBMCs or a T cell subset sorted from them (not recorded which). All receptors come from a man aged 18 to 30 who had mild COVID-19 (a few samples of this study predate the infection). The sample titles of this study are shuffled in the database, so cell type and time point are left out; the donor was told from shared clones.

Many counts were recorded for this clonotype. The chain links TRBV7-8 to TRBJ1-5, with D possibly TRBD1 on 6 matching bases. This CDR3 spans 16 amino acids. The germline V gene has CDR1 SGHVS and CDR2 FQNEAQ. V lost 4 bases and J 0 bases, leaving 13 bases between the germline ends. CDR3 residues: CASSSWTENSNQPQHF. CDR3 nucleotides: TGTGCCAGCAGCTCATGGACAGAGAATAGCAATCAGCCCCAGCATTTT.

This chain links TRBV6-1 with TRBJ2-1, with D possibly TRBD2 on 6 matching bases. Trimming pared 2 bases from V and 9 bases from J, leaving 14 bases between. Per the germline V gene, CDR1 is MNHNS and CDR2 is SASEGT. The CDR3 covers 14 residues. CDR3 bases: TGTGCCAGCAGTGAAATCTGGGGGGATCGTGAGCAGTTCTTC. Its translation: CASSEIWGDREQFF.

V gene TRBV12-3 or TRBV12-4 combines with J gene TRBJ2-7; D remains ambiguous. V lost 8 bases to trimming and J lost 3 bases, with 17 bases between them. The CDR3 spans 14 residues. The CDR3 DNA sequence: TGTGCCAGCCAAACCGCCGGGCCTTACTACGAGCAGTACTTC. Its translation is CASQTAGPYYEQYF.

This chain links TRBV3-1 with TRBJ2-1; D remains ambiguous. The CDR3 runs to 15 residues. Germline values: CDR1 LGHDT, CDR2 YNNKEL (reference sequence). V shed 0 bases and J shed 3 bases, with 9 bases lying between them. The chain's CDR3 is CASSQDSPVYNEQFF. In DNA form, the CDR3 reads TGTGCCAGCAGCCAAGATTCCCCAGTCTACAATGAGCAGTTCTTC.

This chain links TRBV16 with TRBJ1-5; maybe TRBD1 (5 bases). The V gene lost 1 base and the J gene lost 2 bases, with 9 bases spanning the gap. The CDR3 contains 15 residues. Germline V gene data show CDR1 as KGHSY and CDR2 as FQNENV. The CDR3 nucleotides are TGTGCCAGCAGCCAATTCGGAGGGGGCAATCAGCCCCAGCATTTT. It encodes CASSQFGGGNQPQHF.

This clonotype appeared a few times. The CDR3 loop is CASSLQGNTDTQYF. CDR3 bases: TGTGCCAGCAGCTTACAGGGTAACACAGATACGCAGTATTTT. V is TRBV5-6 and J is TRBJ2-3, with D perhaps matching TRBD1 (6 bases). CDR1 and CDR2 (germline): SGHDT, YYEEEE. This CDR3 has 14 amino acids. V was clipped by 2 bases and J by 2 bases, with 9 bases between them.

The V call is TRBV5-1, the J call TRBJ2-2, with 8 bases aligning to TRBD1. The CDR3 covers 17 residues. From germline, CDR1 is SGHRS and CDR2 YFSETQ. J was trimmed by 6 bases and V by 3 bases; bases with no gene match: 13. In DNA, the CDR3 is TGCGCCAGCAGCTCCGGTTCAGTGGACAGGGCCCCCGGGGAGCTGTTTTTT. It yields the protein CASSSGSVDRAPGELFF.

The rearrangement joins TRBV12-3 or TRBV12-4 to TRBJ2-1; 8 positions match TRBD2. With 2 bases clipped from V and 2 bases from J, the junction kept 2 bases outside the gene matches. There are 15 residues in the CDR3. The CDR3 DNA reads TGTGCCAGCAGTTTAAGGCGGGGGGCCTACAATGAGCAGTTCTTC. This sequence encodes CASSLRRGAYNEQFF.

The J gene is TRBJ2-1, the V gene TRBV7-3, with 11 nucleotides matching TRBD2. This CDR3 region has 15 residues. The V and J ends lost 5 bases and 8 bases, in that order; junction bases with no gene match: 8. Per the germline V gene, CDR1 is SGHTA and CDR2 is FQGTGA. In DNA form, the CDR3 reads TGTGCCAGCAGCGCCGGGACTAGCGGATGGTATGAGCAGTTCTTC. Translating it yields CASSAGTSGWYEQFF.

The genes are TRBV7-9 and TRBJ2-7; 11 bases map to TRBD2. The CDR3 is 16 residues long. The ends lost 1 base at V and 4 bases at J; junction bases unmatched: 6. CDR1 is SEHNR, CDR2 FQNEAQ, per germline (reference sequence). The CDR3 loop reads CASSLGVLAGGYEQYV. The CDR3 DNA reads as TGTGCCAGCAGCTTAGGAGTGCTAGCGGGGGGTTACGAGCAGTACGTC.

This clonotype was picked up a small number of times. The J gene is TRBJ2-3, the V gene TRBV11-3; 11 positions agree with TRBD1. The CDR3 is made up of 16 amino acids. V dropped 3 bases and J dropped 4; count of bases not matched to a gene: 6. Germline-derived CDR1 and CDR2 are SGHNT and YENEEA. The CDR3: CASSLVWTGGADTQYF. DNA for the CDR3: TGTGCCAGCAGCTTGGTGTGGACAGGGGGCGCAGATACGCAGTATTTT.

The chain joins TRBV4-1 to TRBJ2-1; TRBD1 matches 11 bases. CDR1 is MGHRA and CDR2 is YSYEKL in the germline V gene. V shed 1 base and J 7 bases; nucleotides not matched to a gene: 3. The CDR3 consists of 15 residues. The CDR3: CASSQAGQGANEQFF. The DNA of the CDR3 is TGCGCCAGCAGCCAAGCAGGACAGGGGGCGAATGAGCAGTTCTTC.

This clonotype was counted only a few times. This chain links TRBV18 with TRBJ2-7; 8 nucleotides line up with TRBD1. This CDR3 comprises 16 residues. The germline gives CDR1 KGHSH, CDR2 LQKENI. After removal of 3 bases from V and 0 bases from J, the junction contained 7 bases not matched to a gene. The CDR3 loop is CASSPKDRASSYEQYV. The DNA for the CDR3 is TGTGCCAGCTCACCCAAGGACAGGGCAAGCTCCTACGAGCAGTACGTC.

This clonotype was detected only a few times. The genes are TRBV4-3 and TRBJ1-4, with 7 bases identical to TRBD1. The germline gives CDR1 LGHNA, CDR2 YSLEER. The CDR3 is made up of 15 amino acids. Trimming took 0 bases from V and 4 from J; bases not matched to a gene: 2. The CDR3 nucleotides are TGCGCCAGCAGCCAAGACGGGACAGATAATGAAAAACTGTTTTTT. Amino acids: CASSQDGTDNEKLFF.

The V call is TRBV27, the J call TRBJ2-7; D is possibly TRBD1 or TRBD2 (5 bases each). The CDR3 runs 14 residues. Looked up from germline, CDR1 is MNHEY and CDR2 is SMNVEV (reference sequence). V gave up 5 bases and J gave up 3 bases, with 14 bases separating them. CDR3 loop: CASSTLSGSYEQYV. CDR3 nucleotide sequence: TGTGCCAGCAGTACACTCTCAGGGAGCTACGAGCAGTACGTC.

This chain links TRBV20-1 with TRBJ1-5; 9 nucleotides agree with TRBD1. V trimming: 4 bases; J trimming: 1 base; junction bases outside the gene matches: 14. CDR3 length equals 18 residues. The germline CDR1 and CDR2 sequences are DFQATT and SNEGSKA (reference sequence). CDR3 amino acids: CSATDRGLSRQSNQPQHF. CDR3 DNA sequence: TGCAGTGCTACCGACAGGGGGTTATCGAGACAAAGCAATCAGCCCCAGCATTTT.

This clonotype was counted only a few times. The V and J genes are TRBV6-5 and TRBJ1-1; D not certain. The CDR3 totals 12 residues. The germline V gene encodes CDR1 MNHEY and CDR2 SVGAGI. Trimming left V 6 bases short and J 5 bases short, with 10 bases between. This CDR3 is CASRMGRTEAFF. DNA for the CDR3: TGTGCCAGCAGGATGGGGAGGACTGAAGCTTTCTTT.

The gene calls are TRBV6-1 and TRBJ2-2; 9 bases line up with TRBD2. J was trimmed by 5 bases and V by 0 bases; bases with no gene match: 4. Germline V gene lookup returns CDR1 MNHNS and CDR2 SASEGT. The CDR3 sequence is 16 residues long. DNA of the CDR3: TGTGCCAGCAGTGAAGCGTCCGCGGGGGGGACCGGGGAGCTGTTTTTT. Translating gives CASSEASAGGTGELFF.

This clonotype was counted at least ten times. The chain joins TRBV6-2 or TRBV6-3 to TRBJ2-3; unclear D gene. Germline V gene data show CDR1 as MNHEY and CDR2 as SVGEGT. Trimming pared 0 bases from V and 0 bases from J, leaving 4 bases between. The CDR3 runs 14 residues. CDR3 coding DNA: TGTGCCAGCAGTTACTCGACTAGCACAGATACGCAGTATTTT. Protein sequence: CASSYSTSTDTQYF.

This rearrangement joins TRBV7-8 to TRBJ1-1; tentatively, D is TRBD1 (5 bases). The CDR3 covers 13 residues. The V end lost 4 bases, the J end lost 4 bases, and 10 bases lay between the germline ends. Germline assignment: CDR1 SGHVS and CDR2 FQNEAQ. CDR3 DNA: TGTGCCAGCAGCTCCCGTGGGGGCACTGAAGCTTTCTTT. This translates into CASSSRGGTEAFF.

The gene calls are TRBV29-1 and TRBJ2-5; 8 bases match TRBD2. Germline lookup yields CDR1 SQVTM and CDR2 ANQGSEA. CDR3 size: 14 residues. V lost 2 bases and J lost 5; bases outside the gene matches: 7. This CDR3 is CSVENRGGLETQYF. As DNA, the CDR3 is TGCAGCGTTGAAAATCGGGGGGGCCTCGAGACCCAGTACTTC. The variable domain in full, with the rest retrieved from reference TRBV29-1 and TRBJ2-5, is SAVISQKPSRDICQRGTSLTIQCQVDSQVTMMFWYRQQPGQSLTLIATANQGSEATYESGFVIDKFPISRPNLTFSTLTVSNMSPEDSSIYLCSVENRGGLETQYFGPGTRLLVL.

This clonotype was recorded a few times. The chain employs TRBV14 and TRBJ1-1; D is unresolved. The CDR3 contains 16 residues. CDR1 SGHDN and CDR2 FVKESK come from the germline V gene. The V gene lost 0 bases and the J gene lost 10 bases, with 21 bases spanning the gap. CDR3 residues: CASSQDPVVPSHVAFF. The CDR3 DNA reads TGTGCCAGCAGCCAAGACCCGGTCGTCCCCAGTCATGTAGCTTTCTTT.

This clonotype has a handful of counts. This chain connects TRBV7-8 to TRBJ2-1, with D possibly matching TRBD2 (5 bases). Per the germline V gene, CDR1 is SGHVS and CDR2 is FQNEAQ. This CDR3 region has 12 residues. Trimming removed 5 bases from V and 10 bases from J, with 12 bases in between. The CDR3 coding sequence is TGTGCCAGCAGCAGAATTTCGGGGGAGCAGTTCTTC. Amino acids: CASSRISGEQFF.

The chain has TRBV7-9 and TRBJ2-4, with 12 bases fitting TRBD2. CDR1 is SEHNR, CDR2 FQNEAQ, per germline (reference sequence). This CDR3 comprises 17 residues. Trimming took 5 bases from V and 3 from J; bases not matched to a gene: 8. CDR3 sequence reads: CASSARTSGVVKNIQYF. The CDR3 DNA is TGTGCCAGCAGCGCCCGGACTAGCGGGGTGGTCAAAAACATTCAGTACTTC.

J is TRBJ2-5 and V is TRBV28, with D perhaps being TRBD1 or TRBD2 (5 bases each). V was cut by 5 bases and J by 1 base, with 11 bases left in between. Germline CDR1 is MDHEN and CDR2 is SYDVKM. The length of the CDR3 is 14 residues. The CDR3 coding sequence is TGTGCCAGCAGTAACCGGGACGGCCAAGAGACCCAGTACTTC. This encodes CASSNRDGQETQYF.

This clonotype was detected many times. V and J are TRBV20-1 and TRBJ1-4, with D possibly being TRBD1 (6 bases). Deletions cut 0 bases from V and 8 bases from J, with 13 bases between. The CDR3 runs to 14 residues. Germline V gene lookup returns CDR1 DFQATT and CDR2 SNEGSKA (reference sequence). The CDR3: CSARDLRGGEKLFF. The CDR3 DNA is TGCAGTGCTAGAGATCTCAGGGGCGGAGAAAAACTGTTTTTT.

This clonotype has just a few counts. V is TRBV5-1 and J is TRBJ1-1, with D possibly matching TRBD1 (6 bases). Germline V lookup: CDR1 SGHRS, CDR2 YFSETQ. This CDR3 has 15 residues. V was clipped by 1 base and J by 1 base, with 11 bases between them. The CDR3 DNA reads as TGCGCCAGCAGCTTGTATGGACAGCCGAACACTGAAGCTTTCTTT. Translation gives CASSLYGQPNTEAFF.

The genes are TRBV7-2 and TRBJ1-4, with 7 bases fitting TRBD1. The CDR3 totals 14 residues. The J segment lost 8 bases and the V segment lost 1 base, leaving 4 bases of the junction unmatched. CDR1 is SGHTA and CDR2 is FQGNSA in the germline V gene. This chain's CDR3 is CASSLVGGDEKLFF. DNA for the CDR3: TGTGCCAGCAGCTTAGTAGGGGGCGACGAAAAACTGTTTTTT.

This clonotype was detected a few times. The chain employs TRBV14 and TRBJ2-7; perhaps TRBD1 as D (5 bases). Germline-derived CDR1 and CDR2 are SGHDN and FVKESK. The CDR3 consists of 13 residues. V dropped 4 bases and J dropped 3 bases, with 10 bases sitting between them. This chain's CDR3 is CASSLLGHYEQYF. The CDR3 DNA reads as TGTGCCAGCAGCCTTCTGGGGCACTACGAGCAGTACTTC.

The chain links TRBV4-1 to TRBJ1-5; 7 nucleotides agree with TRBD1. The length of the CDR3 is 15 residues. Germline V gene sequence: CDR1 MGHRA, CDR2 YSYEKL. The trim removed 4 bases at V and 5 bases at J, leaving 8 bases unmatched. In DNA form, the CDR3 reads TGCGCCAGCAGCCCCCGCGACAGGGTTGATCAGCCCCAGCATTTT. Translation: CASSPRDRVDQPQHF.

V gene TRBV6-2 or TRBV6-3 combines with J gene TRBJ2-2; weak D call: TRBD1 (5 bases). Trimming took off 0 bases at V and 1 base at J, with 15 bases between the two ends. The CDR3 extends over 18 amino acids. Germline CDR1 is MNHEY and CDR2 is SVGEGT. In nucleotides, the CDR3 is TGTGCCAGCAGTTACTCAGGGGCCTCAGCCATGAACACCGGGGAGCTGTTTTTT. Translating gives CASSYSGASAMNTGELFF.

This clonotype showed up just a few times. The gene calls are TRBV10-3 and TRBJ2-3; D gene unclear. This CDR3 contains 11 residues. Germline CDR1 is ENHRY and CDR2 is SYGVKD. The V gene lost 3 bases and the J gene lost 3 bases, with 1 base spanning the gap. The CDR3 region has the DNA TGTGCCATCAGTGAAACAGATACGCAGTATTTT. It is translated as CAISETDTQYF.